These 17 T cell receptor beta chains were sequenced from one sample in a study of human T cells and chemical hapten exposure. TCRdb re-called the RACE reads with MiXCR, one entry per CDR3 protein. The sample contains some 89,000 distinct CDR3 sequences, roughly 10% of which appear only once. Time point of the sample: patch test 2, 6 weeks after DPC sensitization. Treatment described: therapeutic diphenylcyclopropenone sensitization with weekly scalp DPC. Sequencing was performed on whole blood, taken in connection with sensitization to the hapten diphenylcyclopropenone (DPC). Receptors were obtained from a woman in her thirties with alopecia areata. Some clones in this sample may be carry-over from other donors' samples.

This clonotype was observed a handful of times. The chain joins TRBV24-1 to TRBJ2-2; D is possibly TRBD2 (5 bases). Trimming took off 0 bases at V and 6 bases at J, with 19 bases between the two ends. The CDR3 is made up of 18 amino acids. Germline lookup yields CDR1 KGHDR and CDR2 SFDVKD. CDR3 residues: CATSDLPHSGMFAGELFF. In DNA form, the CDR3 reads TGTGCCACCAGTGATTTGCCTCATTCGGGGATGTTCGCCGGGGAGCTGTTTTTT.

This clonotype was seen only a few times. The V call is TRBV28, the J call TRBJ2-3, with 10 positions matching TRBD2. V dropped 6 bases and J dropped 1; count of bases not matched to a gene: 10. The CDR3 has 17 residues. Germline V lookup: CDR1 MDHEN, CDR2 SYDVKM. The chain's CDR3 is CASSQFLAGARTDTQYF. CDR3 bases: TGTGCCAGCAGCCAATTCCTAGCGGGGGCCCGCACAGATACGCAGTATTTT. The full variable domain, with the rest looked up from reference TRBV28 and TRBJ2-3, is DVKVTQSSRYLVKRTGEKVFLECVQDMDHENMFWYRQDPGLGLRLIYFSYDVKMKEKGDIPEGYSVSREKKERFSLILESASTNQTSMYLCASSQFLAGARTDTQYFGPGTRLTVL.

This clonotype was counted ten times or more. This chain links TRBV7-2 with TRBJ2-7; unclear D gene. With 3 bases removed from V and 0 bases from J, the gap between germline ends came to 6 bases. Germline CDR1 reads SGHTA; CDR2 reads FQGNSA. This CDR3 is built from 13 residues. In nucleotides, the CDR3 is TGTGCCAGCAGCTTTACGAGCTCCTACGAGCAGTACTTC. Translated, it gives CASSFTSSYEQYF.

This clonotype was observed many times. This chain joins TRBV30 and TRBJ2-7; D assignment may be TRBD1 or TRBD2 (5 bases each). This CDR3 has 14 residues. Trimming left V 0 bases short and J 2 bases short, with 11 bases between. From germline, CDR1 is GTSNPN and CDR2 SVGIG (reference sequence). CDR3 coding DNA: TGTGCCTGGAGTGTAAAAACGGGACCCTACGAGCAGTACTTC. It encodes CAWSVKTGPYEQYF.

This clonotype was recorded many times. The chain joins TRBV7-2 to TRBJ2-1; D ambiguous. Germline-derived CDR1 and CDR2 are SGHTA and FQGNSA. This CDR3 comprises 17 residues. V lost 2 bases and J lost 0, with 14 bases in between. This chain's CDR3 is CASSLFISTSSYNEQFF. DNA for the CDR3: TGTGCCAGCAGCTTATTTATTTCCACCAGCTCCTACAATGAGCAGTTCTTC.

Here the CDR3 DNA reads TGTGCCAGCAGTTCGGGACAGGGAGGGTGGAACTATGGCTACACCTTC. Residues: CASSSGQGGWNYGYTF. The rearrangement uses TRBV6-6 and TRBJ1-2; 9 bases map to TRBD1. The V gene end was trimmed by 4 bases and the J gene end by 2 bases; junction bases not matched to a gene: 8. CDR3 length equals 16 residues. Germline CDR1 and CDR2: MNHNY and SVGAGI (reference sequence).

This clonotype was observed many times. The chain carries TRBV7-2 and TRBJ2-3, with no clear D. The ends were cut back, 3 bases at V and 0 bases at J, with 10 bases in the middle. Germline CDR1 SGHTA, CDR2 FQGNSA. The CDR3 runs 15 residues. CDR3 coding DNA: TGTGCCAGCAGCTTTGGCGGAGCAAGCACAGATACGCAGTATTTT. Its protein product is CASSFGGASTDTQYF. Drawing the rest from reference TRBV7-2 and TRBJ2-3, the complete variable domain is GAGVSQSPSNKVTEKGKDVELRCDPISGHTALYWYRQSLGQGLEFLIYFQGNSAPDKSGLPSDRFSAERTGGSVSTLTIQRTQQEDSAVYLCASSFGGASTDTQYFGPGTRLTVL.

This clonotype was found a few times. The chain combines TRBV4-2 with TRBJ2-1; 8 nucleotides line up with TRBD1. The germline CDR1 and CDR2 sequences are LGHNA and YNFKEQ. Losses at the gene ends were 4 bases for V and 4 bases for J; bases not matched to a gene: 9. The CDR3 has 16 amino acids. The CDR3 spells CASSRARGQEYNEQFF. CDR3 in DNA: TGTGCCAGCAGCCGAGCTCGGGGACAGGAATACAATGAGCAGTTCTTC.

This chain connects TRBV25-1 to TRBJ2-1; weak D call: TRBD1 (6 bases). This CDR3 contains 13 residues. V lost 10 bases, J lost 2 bases, and 12 bases lay in between. CDR1 is MGHDK and CDR2 is SYGVNS in the germline V gene. CDR3 nucleotide sequence: TGTGCCACGATGGGGGCCCCCTACAATGAGCAGTTCTTC. It specifies CATMGAPYNEQFF.

This clonotype was recorded many times. The CDR3 coding sequence is TGTGCCAGCAGCGTCCGGGACAGTTTCACAGATACGCAGTATTTT. Translation gives CASSVRDSFTDTQYF. The V gene is TRBV11-3, the J gene TRBJ2-3; 7 bases match TRBD1. With V trimmed by 5 bases and J by 2 bases, 7 bases remained unmatched. This CDR3 region has 15 residues. Looked up from germline, CDR1 is SGHNT and CDR2 is YENEEA. Looking up the rest from reference TRBV11-3 and TRBJ2-3 gives the full variable domain: EAGVVQSPRYKIIEKKQPVAFWCNPISGHNTLYWYLQNLGQGPELLIRYENEEAVDDSQLPKDRFSAERLKGVDSTLKIQPAELGDSAVYLCASSVRDSFTDTQYFGPGTRLTVL.

The V gene is TRBV28, the J gene TRBJ1-1; 7 bases fit TRBD1. Germline V gene sequence: CDR1 MDHEN, CDR2 SYDVKM. The CDR3 has 12 residues. V lost 5 bases and J lost 11; bases outside the gene matches: 8. Written as DNA, the CDR3 is TGTGCCAGCAGTGCAACAGGGGTATGGGCTTTCTTT. Translation: CASSATGVWAFF.

This clonotype was recorded many times. The chain links TRBV3-1 to TRBJ2-7; 7 bases are shared with TRBD1. Germline CDR1 and CDR2: LGHDT and YNNKEL (reference sequence). J gave up 1 base and V 3 bases, and 6 bases lay outside the gene matches. CDR3 length: 15 amino acids. The CDR3: CASSHKNRGSYEQYF. The CDR3 bases are TGTGCCAGCAGCCACAAAAACAGGGGTTCCTACGAGCAGTACTTC.

This clonotype was counted at least ten times. This chain uses TRBV10-3 with TRBJ2-7; D is possibly TRBD2 (6 bases). CDR1 is ENHRY, CDR2 SYGVKD, per germline. CDR3 length equals 15 residues. Trimming cost V 3 bases and J 0 bases, with 12 bases left between them. The CDR3 DNA is TGTGCCATCAGTGATGCGGGGACGCCCTCCTACGAGCAGTACTTC. Protein sequence: CAISDAGTPSYEQYF.

Ten or more counts support this clonotype. The chain couples TRBV14 to TRBJ2-3, with 8 bases lining up with TRBD2. The CDR3 has 16 amino acids. V lost 2 bases and J lost 8; bases outside the gene matches: 12. Germline CDR1 reads SGHDN; CDR2 reads FVKESK. The CDR3 here is CASSQFELAAGGTQYF. The CDR3 DNA follows: TGTGCCAGCAGCCAATTCGAACTGGCGGCGGGAGGTACGCAGTATTTT.

The table lists this clonotype with many counts. The chain is built from TRBV18 and TRBJ2-7, with TRBD1 matching 7 bases. The V gene's germline CDR1 is KGHSH and CDR2 LQKENI. V shed 1 base and J 3 bases; nucleotides not matched to a gene: 6. CDR3 length: 15 amino acids. The DNA for the CDR3 is TGTGCCAGCTCACCACTTCCAGGGGGATACTACGAGCAGTACTTC. Its protein is CASSPLPGGYYEQYF.

This clonotype came up many times. The chain has TRBV18 and TRBJ2-3, with 7 bases that match TRBD1. Losses at the gene ends were 6 bases for V and 4 bases for J; bases not matched to a gene: 4. This CDR3 region has 13 residues. Germline lookup yields CDR1 KGHSH and CDR2 LQKENI. The CDR3 region has the DNA TGTGCCAGCTCTCCCGGACAGGCAGATACGCAGTATTTT. It specifies CASSPGQADTQYF.

This clonotype was recorded at least ten times. The CDR3 here is CASSPSRPLRSPEAFF. CDR3 bases: TGTGCCAGCAGTCCCTCCCGCCCGTTACGGAGCCCTGAAGCTTTCTTT. The rearrangement uses TRBV6-2 or TRBV6-3 and TRBJ1-1; D unresolved. The CDR3 totals 16 residues. Deletions cut 5 bases from V and 6 bases from J, with 22 bases between. Germline V gives CDR1 MNHEY, CDR2 SVGEGT.